The T cell receptor beta chain described here comes from a study of blood T cell repertoires in COVID-19. The wider study: PBMCs, B-cell-depleted T cells, or T cells provided the cDNA or gDNA that made up the material.

The germline gives CDR1 MNHEY, CDR2 SVGAGI. Between the trimmed V and J ends, which lost 5 bases and 10 bases, there was a span of 9 bases. CDR3 length: 11 residues. Original processing methods: Amplification from reference gene primers served as the basis for estimated nucleated cell counts. Measured with immunoSEQ multiplex PCR; TCRdb has only the in-frame clones, and not every one. For V, J and clone size, that table is used; D and trimming come from the DNA. The repertoire includes under 350,000 clones, around nine tenths of them detected once, and about 4.2% sits in the top ten. This chain links TRBV6-5 with TRBJ2-1; D is unclear. Material: peripheral blood. The TCR originated in a man aged 35 to 55 with acute or convalescent COVID-19. This CDR3 reads CASSRVEEQFF. The CDR3 DNA follows: TGTGCCAGCAGTCGGGTAGAGGAGCAGTTCTTC.